This T cell receptor (beta chain) comes out of a study of T cells in Graves' hyperthyroidism and ophthalmopathy. Whole-study context: Peripheral blood samples were taken at initial diagnosis, prior to any treatment.

The CDR3 contains 14 residues. TCR beta CDR3 region amplification was performed from RNA transcripts. The primer set for the first-round RT-PCR of the TCR CDR3 was HTBI. TCRdb re-derived calls from the multiplex PCR reads in MiXCR, one entry per CDR3 protein. The sample comprises about 560,000 distinct CDR3 sequences, roughly 17% of which are singletons, and 18% rests with the top ten. A remark on this clonotype: The junction and the germline gene differ at one end; a read error may be behind it.

The sequence was collected from a young woman with Graves' hyperthyroidism. Sequencing input: blood. The chain recombines TRBV12-3 or TRBV12-4 with TRBJ2-4; tentative D call: TRBD1 (6 bases). CDR3 loop: CANSFGQGINIQYF. Here the CDR3 DNA reads TGTGCCAACAGTTTTGGGCAGGGGATTAACATTCAGTACTTC.